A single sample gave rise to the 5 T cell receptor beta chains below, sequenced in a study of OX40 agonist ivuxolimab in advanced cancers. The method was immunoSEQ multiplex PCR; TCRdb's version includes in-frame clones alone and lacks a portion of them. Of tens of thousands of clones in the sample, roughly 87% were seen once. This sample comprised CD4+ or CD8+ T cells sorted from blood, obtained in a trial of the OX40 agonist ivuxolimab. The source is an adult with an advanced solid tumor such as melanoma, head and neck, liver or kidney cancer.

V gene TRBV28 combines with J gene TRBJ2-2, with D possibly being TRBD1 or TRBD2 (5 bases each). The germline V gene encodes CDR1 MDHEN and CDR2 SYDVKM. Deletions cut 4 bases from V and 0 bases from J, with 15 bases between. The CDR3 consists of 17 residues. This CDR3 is CASSSNLRETNTGELFF. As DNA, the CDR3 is TGTGCCAGCAGTTCCAACCTCAGGGAGACGAACACCGGGGAGCTGTTTTTT. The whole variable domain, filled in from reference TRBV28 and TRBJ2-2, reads DVKVTQSSRYLVKRTGEKVFLECVQDMDHENMFWYRQDPGLGLRLIYFSYDVKMKEKGDIPEGYSVSREKKERFSLILESASTNQTSMYLCASSSNLRETNTGELFFGEGSRLTVL.

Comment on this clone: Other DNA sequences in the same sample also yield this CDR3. CDR3 coding DNA: TGTGCCAGCAGCGGGACAGGGGCTGACACTGAAGCTTTCTTT. This translates into CASSGTGADTEAFF. The gene calls are TRBV9 and TRBJ1-1; 9 positions match TRBD1. CDR3 length equals 14 residues. Germline values: CDR1 SGDLS, CDR2 YYNGEE. V lost 3 bases, J lost 3 bases, and 3 bases stayed unmatched.

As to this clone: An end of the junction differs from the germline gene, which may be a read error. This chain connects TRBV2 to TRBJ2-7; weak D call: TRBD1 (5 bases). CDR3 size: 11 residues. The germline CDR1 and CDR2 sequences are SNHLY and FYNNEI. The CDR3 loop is CASSEALATGF. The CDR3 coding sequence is TGTGCCAGCAGTGAAGCGCTCGCAACAGGCTTC.

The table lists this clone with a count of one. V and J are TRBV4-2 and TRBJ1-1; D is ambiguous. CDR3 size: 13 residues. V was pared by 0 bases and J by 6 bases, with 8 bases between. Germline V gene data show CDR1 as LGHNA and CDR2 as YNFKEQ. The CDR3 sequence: CASSQDSFSEAFF. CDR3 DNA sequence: TGTGCCAGCAGCCAAGACAGTTTTTCTGAAGCTTTCTTT.

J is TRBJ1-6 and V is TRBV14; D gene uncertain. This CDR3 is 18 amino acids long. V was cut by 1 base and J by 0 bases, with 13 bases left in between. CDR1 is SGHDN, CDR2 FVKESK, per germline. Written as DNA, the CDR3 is TGTGCCAGCAGCCAAGGCAGGTTTACCATCTCCTATAATTCACCCCTCCACTTT. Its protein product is CASSQGRFTISYNSPLHF. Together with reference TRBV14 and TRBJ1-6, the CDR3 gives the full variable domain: EAGVTQFPSHSVIEKGQTVTLRCDPISGHDNLYWYRRVMGKEIKFLLHFVKESKQDESGMPNNRFLAERTGGTYSTLKVQPAELEDSGVYFCASSQGRFTISYNSPLHFGNGTRLTVT.